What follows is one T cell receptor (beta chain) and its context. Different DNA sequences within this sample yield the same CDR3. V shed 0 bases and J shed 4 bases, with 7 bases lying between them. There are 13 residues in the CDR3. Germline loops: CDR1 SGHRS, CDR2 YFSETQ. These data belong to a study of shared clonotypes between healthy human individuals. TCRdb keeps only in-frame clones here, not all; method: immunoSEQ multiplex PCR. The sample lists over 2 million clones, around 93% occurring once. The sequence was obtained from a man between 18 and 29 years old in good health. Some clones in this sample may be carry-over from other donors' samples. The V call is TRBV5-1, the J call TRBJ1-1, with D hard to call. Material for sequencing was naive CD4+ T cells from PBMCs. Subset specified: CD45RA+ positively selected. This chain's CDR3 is CASSLAGATEAFF. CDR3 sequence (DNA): TGCGCCAGCAGCTTGGCGGGAGCCACTGAAGCTTTCTTT.